The 20 T cell receptor beta chains in this list originate from one sample, sequenced in a study of blood T cell repertoires in COVID-19. This table comes from immunoSEQ multiplex PCR, and its TCRdb copy is limited to in-frame clones, with some not included. The sample lists 150,000 to 200,000 clones, roughly 89% occurring once. Material for sequencing was peripheral blood. Receptors were obtained from a woman aged 45-60 years with acute or convalescent COVID-19.

The chain uses TRBV19 and TRBJ2-7; tentative D call: TRBD2 (6 bases). V dropped 6 bases and J dropped 7 bases, with 13 bases sitting between them. The CDR3 has 12 residues. Germline V gene sequence: CDR1 LNHDA, CDR2 SQIVND (reference sequence). The CDR3: CASSGGAGEQYF. The DNA of the CDR3 is TGTGCCAGTAGCGGAGGGGCTGGGGAGCAGTACTTC.

The J gene is TRBJ2-3, the V gene TRBV5-1; no reliable D call. The CDR3 totals 17 residues. Trimming removed 0 bases at V and 0 bases at J, with 14 bases between. Germline V gene lookup returns CDR1 SGHRS and CDR2 YFSETQ. The CDR3 region has the DNA TGCGCCAGCAGCTTGGGCCGAGGTGGAACTAGCACAGATACGCAGTATTTT. Its protein is CASSLGRGGTSTDTQYF. Using reference TRBV5-1 and TRBJ2-3 for the parts outside the CDR3, the full variable domain is KAGVTQTPRYLIKTRGQQVTLSCSPISGHRSVSWYQQTPGQGLQFLFEYFSETQRNKGNFPGRFSGRQFSNSRSEMNVSTLELGDSALYLCASSLGRGGTSTDTQYFGPGTRLTVL.

The J gene is TRBJ2-7, the V gene TRBV3-1 (or the pseudogene TRBV3-2), with 8 bases lining up with TRBD1. The CDR3 is 14 residues long. V lost 2 bases and J lost 6; bases outside the gene matches: 6. Germline assignment: CDR1 LGHDT and CDR2 YNNKEL (reference sequence). The CDR3 DNA follows: TGTGCCAGCAGCCAACCGGGACAGGAGTGCGAGCAGTACTTC. Its protein is CASSQPGQECEQYF.

The V call is TRBV29-1, the J call TRBJ1-5; TRBD1 aligns across 7 bases. With 5 bases clipped from V and 1 base from J, the junction kept 5 bases outside the gene matches. The V gene's germline CDR1 is SQVTM and CDR2 ANQGSEA. The CDR3 covers 14 residues. Here the CDR3 DNA reads TGCAGCGTTATAACAGGGGTCAGCAATCAGCCCCAGCATTTT. This codes for CSVITGVSNQPQHF.

The rearrangement uses TRBV3-1 (or the pseudogene TRBV3-2) and TRBJ1-5; D is ambiguous. Per the germline V gene, CDR1 is LGHDT and CDR2 is YNNKEL (reference sequence). Trimming stripped 0 bases from V and 2 bases from J, with 8 bases between. The CDR3 totals 15 residues. CDR3 bases: TGTGCCAGCAGCCAAGATACGGCGGGCAATCAGCCCCAGCATTTT. Its translation is CASSQDTAGNQPQHF.

In DNA, the CDR3 is TGTGCCATCAGCGAACAGGGGGCTGGGAATTCACCCCTCCACTTT. Protein: CAISEQGAGNSPLHF. This chain connects TRBV10-3 to TRBJ1-6; TRBD1 matches 9 bases. In germline, CDR1 is ENHRY, CDR2 SYGVKD. This CDR3 is built from 15 residues. V was pared by 6 bases and J by 7 bases, with 7 bases of the junction left unmatched.

This chain connects TRBV2 to TRBJ1-2, with D perhaps matching TRBD1 (5 bases). This CDR3 has 14 amino acids. Trimming pared 6 bases from V and 5 bases from J, leaving 16 bases between. Germline V gene lookup returns CDR1 SNHLY and CDR2 FYNNEI. The CDR3 sequence is CASSGDRGTYGYTF. CDR3 nucleotides: TGTGCCAGCAGCGGAGACAGAGGAACTTATGGCTACACCTTC.

The rearrangement uses TRBV7-3 and TRBJ2-7, with D perhaps matching TRBD1 (6 bases). This CDR3 comprises 15 residues. Trimming left V 5 bases short and J 1 base short, with 15 bases between. Germline V CDR1 and CDR2: SGHTA, FQGTGA. The CDR3: CASSPPQGPSYEQYF. DNA of the CDR3: TGTGCCAGCAGCCCGCCCCAGGGGCCATCCTACGAGCAGTACTTC.

In its sample, this clone was seen once. The chain couples TRBV29-1 to TRBJ1-4; 7 bases match TRBD1. The germline V gene has CDR1 SQVTM and CDR2 ANQGSEA. V trimming: 5 bases; J trimming: 5 bases; junction bases outside the gene matches: 2. CDR3 length equals 12 residues. CDR3 DNA sequence: TGCAGCGTTCGACAGGGCAATGAAAAACTGTTTTTT. Translation: CSVRQGNEKLFF.

The chain joins TRBV4-3 to TRBJ2-5; no firm D call. Trimming pared 0 bases from V and 8 bases from J, leaving 10 bases between. Germline values: CDR1 LGHNA, CDR2 YSLEER. The CDR3 consists of 13 residues. This CDR3 reads CASSQDPGYTQYF. CDR3 bases: TGCGCCAGCAGCCAAGATCCGGGTTACACCCAGTACTTC.

This chain connects TRBV5-8 to TRBJ1-2, with TRBD1 matching over 8 bases. The CDR3 covers 15 residues. Per germline, CDR1 SGHTS and CDR2 YDEGEE. V dropped 4 bases and J dropped 8; count of bases not matched to a gene: 13. The CDR3 here is CASSPKVSDRGGYTF. CDR3 DNA: TGTGCCAGCAGCCCAAAAGTCTCTGACAGGGGCGGCTACACCTTC.

This CDR3 reads CASSQTGTGPYNSPLHF. The CDR3 bases are TGCGCCAGCAGCCAAACCGGGACAGGGCCCTATAATTCACCCCTCCACTTT. This sequence joins TRBV4-3 and TRBJ1-6, with 9 bases lining up with TRBD1. This CDR3 contains 17 residues. Germline lookup yields CDR1 LGHNA and CDR2 YSLEER. V lost 2 bases to trimming and J lost 2 bases; unmatched junction nucleotides: 4.

The CDR3 sequence is CASSQVVGQGSYEQYF. The CDR3 DNA reads TGTGCCAGCAGCCAAGTAGTTGGACAGGGATCCTACGAGCAGTACTTC. This chain connects TRBV3-1 (or the pseudogene TRBV3-2) to TRBJ2-7; TRBD1 aligns across 8 bases. The germline V gene encodes CDR1 LGHDT and CDR2 YNNKEL (reference sequence). Trimming cost V 1 base and J 1 base; bases outside gene matches: 6. The length of the CDR3 is 16 residues.

This sequence joins TRBV7-8 and TRBJ1-2, with TRBD1 as a possible D gene (5 bases). Trimming took off 5 bases at V and 7 bases at J, with 14 bases between the two ends. The length of the CDR3 is 13 residues. Germline V gene lookup returns CDR1 SGHVS and CDR2 FQNEAQ. Here the CDR3 DNA reads TGTGCCAGCAGCCCCCTGGGGCCCGGTGGCTACACCTTC. As protein: CASSPLGPGGYTF. Variable domain in full (rest from reference TRBV7-8 and TRBJ1-2): GAGVSQSPRYKVAKRGQDVALRCDPISGHVSLFWYQQALGQGPEFLTYFQNEAQLDKSGLPSDRFFAERPEGSVSTLKIQRTQQEDSAVYLCASSPLGPGGYTFGSGTRLTVV.

V is TRBV19 and J is TRBJ2-1; 8 bases agree with TRBD2. The CDR3 sequence is 14 residues long. V dropped 4 bases and J dropped 8; count of bases not matched to a gene: 7. Germline V gene lookup returns CDR1 LNHDA and CDR2 SQIVND (reference sequence). The CDR3 nucleotides read TGTGCCAGTAGTAACGGGGGGGGAACCCATGAGCAGTTCTTC. Its protein is CASSNGGGTHEQFF.

V and J are TRBV9 and TRBJ2-3; tentatively, D is TRBD2 (5 bases). CDR3 size: 16 residues. CDR1 and CDR2 from the germline V gene are SGDLS and YYNGEE. V was cut by 1 base and J by 1 base, with 13 bases left in between. CDR3 nucleotide sequence: TGTGCCAGCAGCGTACTTCCGGGATGGGGCACAGATACGCAGTATTTT. It specifies CASSVLPGWGTDTQYF.

The chain is built from TRBV6-4 and TRBJ2-3, with 9 bases that match TRBD2. CDR1 is MRHNA, CDR2 SNTAGT, per germline. The CDR3 totals 15 residues. The V segment lost 4 bases and the J segment 4 bases; nucleotides outside the gene matches: 6. The CDR3 region has the DNA TGTGCCAGCAGTGTTAGCGGGAGAAGCGCAGATACGCAGTATTTT. Its translation is CASSVSGRSADTQYF.

V and J are TRBV7-9 and TRBJ2-7; possible D gene TRBD2, 5 bases. The V end lost 4 bases, the J end lost 3 bases, and 7 bases lay between the germline ends. The germline V gene has CDR1 SEHNR and CDR2 FQNEAQ (reference sequence). This CDR3 has 12 residues. The CDR3 bases are TGTGCCAGCAGCTACGGGAACTACGAGCAGTACTTC. This codes for CASSYGNYEQYF.

This sequence joins TRBV6-1 and TRBJ1-4; 8 bases are a match to TRBD1. The CDR3 loop spans 14 amino acids. V gave up 5 bases and J gave up 6 bases; unmatched junction bases: 5. Germline V CDR1 and CDR2: MNHNS, SASEGT. CDR3 in amino acids: CASSSDRGYEKLFF. CDR3 nucleotides: TGTGCCAGCAGTTCCGACAGGGGTTATGAAAAACTGTTTTTT.

This chain joins TRBV9 and TRBJ2-5; D unclear. The CDR3 has 12 residues. Deletions cut 3 bases from V and 3 bases from J, with 6 bases between. Germline values: CDR1 SGDLS, CDR2 YYNGEE. Here the CDR3 DNA reads TGTGCCAGCAGCGAGAGCGAAGAGACCCAGTACTTC. Translated: CASSESEETQYF. Variable domain in full (rest from reference TRBV9 and TRBJ2-5): DSGVTQTPKHLITATGQRVTLRCSPRSGDLSVYWYQQSLDQGLQFLIQYYNGEERAKGNILERFSAQQFPDLHSELNLSSLELGDSALYFCASSESEETQYFGPGTRLLVL.